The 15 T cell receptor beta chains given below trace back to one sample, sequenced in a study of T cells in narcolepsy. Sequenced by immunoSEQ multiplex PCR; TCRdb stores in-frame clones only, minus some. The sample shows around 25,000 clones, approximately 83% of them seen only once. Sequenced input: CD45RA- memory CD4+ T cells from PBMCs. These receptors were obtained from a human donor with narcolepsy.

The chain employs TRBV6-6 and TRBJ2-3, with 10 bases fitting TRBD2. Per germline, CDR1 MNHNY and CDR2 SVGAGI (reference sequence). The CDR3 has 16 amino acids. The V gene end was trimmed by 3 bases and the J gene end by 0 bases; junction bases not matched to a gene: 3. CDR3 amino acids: CASSYLAGESTDTQYF. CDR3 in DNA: TGTGCCAGCAGTTATCTAGCGGGGGAAAGCACAGATACGCAGTATTTT.

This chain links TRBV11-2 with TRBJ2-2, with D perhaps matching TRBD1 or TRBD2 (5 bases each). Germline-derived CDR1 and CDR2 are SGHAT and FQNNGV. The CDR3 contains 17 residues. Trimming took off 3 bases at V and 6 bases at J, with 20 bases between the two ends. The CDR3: CASSLDFKRTTSGELFF. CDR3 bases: TGTGCCAGCAGCTTGGACTTCAAAAGGACAACCTCCGGGGAGCTGTTTTTT.

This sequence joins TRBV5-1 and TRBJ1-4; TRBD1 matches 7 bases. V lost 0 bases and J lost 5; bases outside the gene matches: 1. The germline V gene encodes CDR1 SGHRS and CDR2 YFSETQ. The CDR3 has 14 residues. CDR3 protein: CASSLGQGNEKLFF. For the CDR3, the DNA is TGCGCCAGCAGCTTGGGACAGGGAAATGAAAAACTGTTTTTT.

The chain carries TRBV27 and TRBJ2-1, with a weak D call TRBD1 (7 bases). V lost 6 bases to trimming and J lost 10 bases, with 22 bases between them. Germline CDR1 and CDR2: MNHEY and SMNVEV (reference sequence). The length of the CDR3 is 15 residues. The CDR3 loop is CASSRDSPTGEEQFF. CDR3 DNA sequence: TGTGCCAGCAGCCGGGACAGTCCAACGGGGGAAGAGCAGTTCTTC.

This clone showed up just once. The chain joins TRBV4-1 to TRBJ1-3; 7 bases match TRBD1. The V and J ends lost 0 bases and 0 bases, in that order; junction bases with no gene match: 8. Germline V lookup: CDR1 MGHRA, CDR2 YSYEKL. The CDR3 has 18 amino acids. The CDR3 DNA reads TGCGCCAGCAGCCAAGAGTACAGGGGCTTTAGCTCTGGAAACACCATATATTTT. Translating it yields CASSQEYRGFSSGNTIYF.

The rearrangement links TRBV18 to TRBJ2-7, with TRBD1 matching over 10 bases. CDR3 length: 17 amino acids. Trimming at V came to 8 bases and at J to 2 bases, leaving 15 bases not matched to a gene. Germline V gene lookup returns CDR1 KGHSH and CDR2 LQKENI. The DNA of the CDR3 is TGTGCCAGCGAACCTACTTTAGGGACAGGGGATACCTACGAGCAGTACTTC. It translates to CASEPTLGTGDTYEQYF. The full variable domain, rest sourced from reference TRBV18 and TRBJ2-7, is NAGVMQNPRHLVRRRGQEARLRCSPMKGHSHVYWYRQLPEEGLKFMVYLQKENIIDESGMPKERFSAEFPKEGPSILRIQQVVRGDSAAYFCASEPTLGTGDTYEQYFGPGTRLTVT.

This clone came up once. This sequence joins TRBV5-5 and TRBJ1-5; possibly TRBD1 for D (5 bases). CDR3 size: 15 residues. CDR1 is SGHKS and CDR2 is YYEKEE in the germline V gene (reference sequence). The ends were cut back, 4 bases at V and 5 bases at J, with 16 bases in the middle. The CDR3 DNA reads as TGTGCCAGCAGCCCGGGGGAGGGGATGTATCAGCCCCAGCATTTT. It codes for CASSPGEGMYQPQHF.

CDR3 protein: CAWNLQSSPLHF. CDR3 DNA sequence: TGTGCCTGGAATTTACAGTCCTCACCCCTCCACTTT. The chain links TRBV30 to TRBJ1-6; D gene uncertain. V was trimmed by 4 bases and J by 10 bases, leaving 11 bases between them. Germline assignment: CDR1 GTSNPN and CDR2 SVGIG (reference sequence). This CDR3 is 12 amino acids long. Drawing the rest from reference TRBV30 and TRBJ1-6, the complete variable domain is SQTIHQWPATLVQPVGSPLSLECTVEGTSNPNLYWYRQAAGRGLQLLFYSVGIGQISSEVPQNLSASRPQDRQFILSSKKLLLSDSGFYLCAWNLQSSPLHFGNGTRLTVT.

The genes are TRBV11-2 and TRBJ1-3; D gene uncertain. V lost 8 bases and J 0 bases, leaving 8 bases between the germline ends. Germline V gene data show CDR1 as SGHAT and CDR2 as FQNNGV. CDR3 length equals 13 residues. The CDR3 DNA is TGTGCCAGCGTTCAAAACTCTGGAAACACCATATATTTT. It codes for CASVQNSGNTIYF. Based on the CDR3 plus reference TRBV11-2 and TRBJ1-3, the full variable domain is EAGVAQSPRYKIIEKRQSVAFWCNPISGHATLYWYQQILGQGPKLLIQFQNNGVVDDSQLPKDRFSAERLKGVDSTLKIQPAKLEDSAVYLCASVQNSGNTIYFGEGSWLTVV.

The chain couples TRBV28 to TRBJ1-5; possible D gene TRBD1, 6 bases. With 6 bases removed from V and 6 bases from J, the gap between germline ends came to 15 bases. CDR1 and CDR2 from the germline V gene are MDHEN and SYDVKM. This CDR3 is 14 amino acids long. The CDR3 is CASRPQGSGQPQHF. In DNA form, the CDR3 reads TGTGCCAGCAGGCCTCAGGGGTCCGGTCAGCCCCAGCATTTT.

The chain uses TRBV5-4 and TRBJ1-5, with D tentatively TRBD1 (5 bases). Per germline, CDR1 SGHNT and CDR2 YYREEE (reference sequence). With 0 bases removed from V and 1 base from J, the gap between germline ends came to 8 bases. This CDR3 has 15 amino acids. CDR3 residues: CASSLAGGSNQPQHF. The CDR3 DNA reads TGTGCCAGCAGCTTGGCGGGGGGAAGCAATCAGCCCCAGCATTTT.

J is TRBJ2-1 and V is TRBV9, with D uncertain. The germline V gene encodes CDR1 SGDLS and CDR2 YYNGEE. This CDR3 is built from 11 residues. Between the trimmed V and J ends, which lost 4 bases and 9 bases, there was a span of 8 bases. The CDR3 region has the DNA TGTGCCAGCAGCCGCCTCGGTGAGCAGTTCTTC. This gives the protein CASSRLGEQFF.

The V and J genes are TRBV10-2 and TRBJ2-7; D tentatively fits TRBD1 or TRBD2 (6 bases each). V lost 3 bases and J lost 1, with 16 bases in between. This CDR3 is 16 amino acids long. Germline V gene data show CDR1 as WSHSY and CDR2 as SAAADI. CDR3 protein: CASSDRGVFESYEQYF. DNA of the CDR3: TGCGCCAGCAGTGATAGGGGGGTCTTTGAATCCTACGAGCAGTACTTC.

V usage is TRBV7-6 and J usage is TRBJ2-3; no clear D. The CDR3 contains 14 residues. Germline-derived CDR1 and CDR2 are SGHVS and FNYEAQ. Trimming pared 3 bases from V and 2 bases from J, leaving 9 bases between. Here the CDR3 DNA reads TGTGCCAGCAGCTTTTACGGTAACACAGATACGCAGTATTTT. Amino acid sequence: CASSFYGNTDTQYF.

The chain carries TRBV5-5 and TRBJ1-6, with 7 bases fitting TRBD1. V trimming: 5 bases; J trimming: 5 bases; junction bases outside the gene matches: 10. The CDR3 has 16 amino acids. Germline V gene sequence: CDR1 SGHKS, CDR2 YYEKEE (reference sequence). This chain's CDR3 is CASRRDSRGDNSPLHF. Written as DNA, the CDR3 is TGTGCCAGCAGGAGGGACAGTCGTGGGGATAATTCACCCCTCCACTTT. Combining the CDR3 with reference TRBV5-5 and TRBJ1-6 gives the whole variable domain DAGVTQSPTHLIKTRGQQVTLRCSPISGHKSVSWYQQVLGQGPQFIFQYYEKEERGRGNFPDRFSARQFPNYSSELNVNALLLGDSALYLCASRRDSRGDNSPLHFGNGTRLTVT.